This T cell receptor beta chain was recorded in a study of blood T cell repertoires in COVID-19. The overall study: The samples span acute and convalescent COVID-19 from the United States, Italy and Spain. Nucleic acid was either cDNA or gDNA, and it came from T cells, B-cell-depleted T cells, or PBMCs.

Authors' methods: Amplification from reference gene primers served as the basis for estimated nucleated cell counts. Data came from immunoSEQ multiplex PCR; TCRdb stores just in-frame clones and leaves some out. D and trimming come from the DNA, and the V and J calls and clone size come from that table. The repertoire holds more than 150,000 clones, around 84% seen once, with approximately 7% in the top ten. Looked up from germline, CDR1 is SGHTA and CDR2 is FQGTGA. This CDR3 has 14 amino acids. Deletions cut 5 bases from V and 7 bases from J, with 15 bases between. The TCR was taken from a man in his fifties with active or convalescent COVID-19. The source material was peripheral blood. The chain carries TRBV7-3 and TRBJ2-1; D call uncertain. The CDR3 sequence: CASSQSSGLNEQFF. In DNA form, the CDR3 reads TGTGCCAGCAGCCAAAGCTCTGGTTTGAATGAGCAGTTCTTC.